The 8 T cell receptor beta chains presented below share a single source sample, sequenced in a study of Graves' ophthalmopathy and Graves' hyperthyroidism (dated by TCRdb to between 2017 and 2018). Sequencer: Illumina HiSeq 2000. For repertoire sequencing, TCR beta CDR3 regions were amplified from RNA transcripts. The first round of RT-PCR was done with HTBI primers and the Qiagen OneStep RT-PCR kit, and was followed by a second round of multiplex PCR, then size selection and purification. TCRdb's own reprocessing of the public reads used fastp at Q25 and MiXCR and kept productive beta chains. Rows with a matching CDR3 protein are joined into one entry that keeps the most common DNA and genes. The sample records hundreds of thousands of distinct CDR3 sequences, roughly 21% of which are singletons. The ten largest clones take up under 3% of the sample. Sequencing input: peripheral blood. Receptors were obtained from a young woman with stable Graves' hyperthyroidism. Donor details come from another sample of the same person, matched by shared clones.

This clonotype has a count of ten or more. This rearrangement joins TRBV6-1 to TRBJ2-2; 12 bases map to TRBD2. V lost 8 bases to trimming and J lost 7 bases; unmatched junction nucleotides: 14. The CDR3 totals 17 residues. Germline V gene sequence: CDR1 MNHNS, CDR2 SASEGT. CDR3 region: CASLRGLAGGPSGELFF. The DNA for the CDR3 is TGTGCCAGCTTAAGGGGGCTAGCGGGAGGGCCTAGCGGGGAGCTGTTTTTT.

This clonotype was counted at least ten times. The chain recombines TRBV28 with TRBJ2-7, with a weak D call TRBD1 (5 bases). Germline CDR1 reads MDHEN; CDR2 reads SYDVKM. This CDR3 contains 14 residues. Trimming pared 5 bases from V and 4 bases from J, leaving 15 bases between. The CDR3 protein is CASSVLSTGYEQYF. The DNA of the CDR3 is TGTGCCAGCAGTGTACTATCAACAGGTTACGAGCAGTACTTC.

The table lists this clonotype with many counts. This chain links TRBV4-1 with TRBJ2-5, with D possibly called TRBD1 or TRBD2 (5 bases each). V was cut by 2 bases and J by 7 bases, with 20 bases left in between. The CDR3 is made up of 16 amino acids. CDR1 is MGHRA and CDR2 is YSYEKL in the germline V gene. The CDR3 region is CASSQPRDVRAGTQYF. In DNA, the CDR3 is TGCGCCAGCAGCCAACCAAGGGACGTCCGGGCTGGGACCCAGTACTTC.

This clonotype was seen many times. This sequence joins TRBV20-1 and TRBJ2-7, with 8 bases aligning to TRBD2. V was pared by 4 bases and J by 2 bases, with 4 bases of the junction left unmatched. The CDR3 is 13 residues long. Per the germline V gene, CDR1 is DFQATT and CDR2 is SNEGSKA (reference sequence). The CDR3 nucleotides read TGCAGTGCTACGGGGACTAGTCCCTACGAGCAGTACTTC. The encoded protein is CSATGTSPYEQYF.

The sample holds many counts of this clonotype. The chain joins TRBV15 to TRBJ2-7, with D tentatively TRBD1 (5 bases). V lost 3 bases and J lost 8, with 11 bases in between. The CDR3 has 12 residues. CDR1 and CDR2 from the germline V gene are LNHNV and YYDKDF (reference sequence). The CDR3 protein is CATSRQGIQQYF. The CDR3 DNA reads TGTGCCACCAGCAGGCAGGGTATCCAGCAGTACTTC.

This clonotype appeared many times. The genes are TRBV27 and TRBJ1-5; the D is unclear. Germline loops: CDR1 MNHEY, CDR2 SMNVEV (reference sequence). CDR3 length: 14 residues. V shed 8 bases and J shed 0 bases, with 11 bases lying between them. The CDR3 DNA reads as TGTGCCAGCGCAGGCTCCGATAGCAATCAGCCCCAGCATTTT. This translates into CASAGSDSNQPQHF.

This clonotype came up many times. The chain recombines TRBV6-5 with TRBJ1-2; tentative D call: TRBD1 (6 bases). V was cut by 2 bases and J by 6 bases, with 10 bases left in between. This CDR3 is built from 13 residues. Germline V gives CDR1 MNHEY, CDR2 SVGAGI. CDR3 sequence (DNA): TGTGCCAGCAGTTACCGGACAGCAGATGGCTACACCTTC. This sequence encodes CASSYRTADGYTF.

The table lists this clonotype with many counts. The chain couples TRBV6-2 or TRBV6-3 to TRBJ1-2; D perhaps matches TRBD1 (5 bases). Trimming shortened V by 0 bases and J by 6 bases, and 14 bases separated the two germline ends. The germline CDR1 and CDR2 sequences are MNHEY and SVGEGT. This CDR3 comprises 15 residues. DNA of the CDR3: TGTGCCAGCAGTTACTCCGAGCTGACAGTAAATGGCTACACCTTC. It is translated as CASSYSELTVNGYTF.